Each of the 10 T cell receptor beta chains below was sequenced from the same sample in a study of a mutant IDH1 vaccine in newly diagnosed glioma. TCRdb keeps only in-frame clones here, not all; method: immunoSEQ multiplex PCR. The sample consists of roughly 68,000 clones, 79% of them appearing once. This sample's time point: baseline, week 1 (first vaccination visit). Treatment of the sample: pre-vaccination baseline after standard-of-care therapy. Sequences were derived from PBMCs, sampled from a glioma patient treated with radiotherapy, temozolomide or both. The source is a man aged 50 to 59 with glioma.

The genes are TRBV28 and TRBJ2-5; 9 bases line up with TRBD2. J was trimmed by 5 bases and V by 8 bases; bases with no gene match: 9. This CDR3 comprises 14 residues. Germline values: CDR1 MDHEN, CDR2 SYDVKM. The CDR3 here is CASRIAGVGETQYF. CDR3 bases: TGTGCCAGCCGCATAGCGGGGGTCGGGGAGACCCAGTACTTC. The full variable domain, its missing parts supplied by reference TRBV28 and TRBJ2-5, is DVKVTQSSRYLVKRTGEKVFLECVQDMDHENMFWYRQDPGLGLRLIYFSYDVKMKEKGDIPEGYSVSREKKERFSLILESASTNQTSMYLCASRIAGVGETQYFGPGTRLLVL.

The CDR3 nucleotides are TGTGCCAGCACCACGGGAGGGGCCCAGAACACTGAAGCTTTCTTT. Encoded protein: CASTTGGAQNTEAFF. This chain joins TRBV6-5 and TRBJ1-1, with D tentatively TRBD1 (5 bases). From germline, CDR1 is MNHEY and CDR2 SVGAGI. CDR3 size: 15 residues. Trimming removed 7 bases from V and 1 base from J, with 16 bases in between.

Written as DNA, the CDR3 is TGTGCCAGCAGCTTGGCCGTCGCAGGAGGAATGGAAAAACTGTTTTTT. Amino acid sequence: CASSLAVAGGMEKLFF. The chain carries TRBV5-5 and TRBJ1-4, with no clear D. The V end was cut by 0 bases, the J end by 8 bases, with 17 bases between. Germline V CDR1 and CDR2: SGHKS, YYEKEE (reference sequence). CDR3 length equals 16 residues.

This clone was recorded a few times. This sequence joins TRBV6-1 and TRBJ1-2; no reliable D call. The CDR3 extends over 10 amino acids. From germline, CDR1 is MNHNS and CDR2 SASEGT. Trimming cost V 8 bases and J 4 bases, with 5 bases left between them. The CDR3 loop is CASGPYGYTF. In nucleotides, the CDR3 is TGTGCCAGCGGTCCCTATGGCTACACCTTC.

CDR3 residues: CASSLGSGRTEAFF. In DNA form, the CDR3 reads TGCGCCAGCAGCTTGGGGTCTGGCCGGACTGAAGCTTTCTTT. The chain is built from TRBV5-1 and TRBJ1-1; D not resolved. V lost 0 bases and J 5 bases, leaving 11 bases between the germline ends. Germline V gene lookup returns CDR1 SGHRS and CDR2 YFSETQ. The CDR3 extends over 14 amino acids.

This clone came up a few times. As DNA, the CDR3 is TGTGCCAGCAGTGGGGAGAGGGACACTGAAGCTTTCTTT. It encodes CASSGERDTEAFF. This chain links TRBV2 with TRBJ1-1, with unresolved D. V was cut by 4 bases and J by 3 bases, with 9 bases left in between. Germline values: CDR1 SNHLY, CDR2 FYNNEI. This CDR3 comprises 13 residues.

The CDR3 DNA sequence: TGTGCCAGCAGCCTCGGACAGTCGAACACTGAAGCTTTCTTT. Encoded protein: CASSLGQSNTEAFF. The V call is TRBV9, the J call TRBJ1-1, with D tentatively TRBD1 (6 bases). The V gene's germline CDR1 is SGDLS and CDR2 YYNGEE. V dropped 4 bases and J dropped 1 base, with 11 bases sitting between them. This CDR3 comprises 14 residues.

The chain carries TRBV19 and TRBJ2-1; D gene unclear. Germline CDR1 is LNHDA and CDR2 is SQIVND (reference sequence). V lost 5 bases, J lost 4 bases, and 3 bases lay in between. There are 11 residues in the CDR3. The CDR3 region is CASSLYNEQFF. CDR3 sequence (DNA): TGTGCCAGTAGTCTTTACAATGAGCAGTTCTTC.

The CDR3 region is CSVVRDSGANVLTF. CDR3 coding DNA: TGCAGCGTTGTCCGGGACTCTGGGGCCAACGTCCTGACTTTC. V usage is TRBV29-1 and J usage is TRBJ2-6; possibly TRBD2 for D (5 bases). The CDR3 covers 14 residues. Trimming cost V 4 bases and J 0 bases, with 7 bases left between them. From germline, CDR1 is SQVTM and CDR2 ANQGSEA.

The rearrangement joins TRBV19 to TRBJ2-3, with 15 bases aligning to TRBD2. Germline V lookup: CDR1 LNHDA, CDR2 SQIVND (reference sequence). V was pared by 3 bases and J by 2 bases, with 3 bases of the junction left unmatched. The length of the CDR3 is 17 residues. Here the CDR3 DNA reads TGTGCCAGTAGTATCGGACTAGCGGGGGGGAACACAGATACGCAGTATTTT. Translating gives CASSIGLAGGNTDTQYF.